One sample yielded the 20 T cell receptor beta chains listed below, sequenced in a study of T-cell memory formation after mild COVID-19. TCRdb passed the 5' RACE reads through MiXCR, listing each CDR3 protein once. Counted here are around 190,000 distinct CDR3 sequences, about 18% occurring once; the ten biggest clones make up 3.9%. What was sequenced was PBMCs or a T cell subset sorted from them (not recorded which). These TCRs come from a man between 18 and 29 years old who had mild COVID-19 (a few samples of this study predate the infection). Cell type and time point are not known.

This clonotype was seen more than once but under ten times. The chain has TRBV12-3 or TRBV12-4 and TRBJ2-3; D not resolved. The CDR3 is 12 amino acids. Between the trimmed V and J ends, which lost 3 bases and 8 bases, there was a span of 9 bases. In nucleotides, the CDR3 is TGTGCCAGCAGTTTGTCCCTGTTTACGCAGTATTTT. This sequence encodes CASSLSLFTQYF.

The genes are TRBV28 and TRBJ2-4; the D gene is possibly TRBD2 (5 bases). V dropped 6 bases and J dropped 10 bases, with 13 bases sitting between them. CDR3 length: 12 residues. Germline CDR1 is MDHEN and CDR2 is SYDVKM. The CDR3 nucleotides read TGTGCCAGCAGGACGGACTCCCAGATTCAGTACTTC. It yields the protein CASRTDSQIQYF.

This clonotype was counted a few times. This chain uses TRBV4-1 with TRBJ1-5; tentatively, D is TRBD1 (5 bases). Trimming took off 1 base at V and 1 base at J, with 17 bases between the two ends. The CDR3 spans 18 residues. The germline V gene encodes CDR1 MGHRA and CDR2 YSYEKL. CDR3: CASSQAPGGGTSNQPQHF. The CDR3 nucleotides read TGCGCCAGCAGCCAAGCCCCCGGGGGAGGGACCAGCAATCAGCCCCAGCATTTT.

The chain recombines TRBV12-3 or TRBV12-4 with TRBJ1-2; TRBD1 might be the D (5 bases). V lost 5 bases and J lost 7, with 14 bases in between. The CDR3 spans 13 residues. The CDR3 DNA reads as TGTGCCAGCAGTCCCATGGGCAGGGTTGGCTACACCTTC. The encoded protein is CASSPMGRVGYTF.

This clonotype was observed a few times. The CDR3 loop is CASSGQGQGVNEQYF. CDR3 sequence (DNA): TGTGCCAGCTCAGGACAGGGACAGGGGGTCAACGAGCAGTACTTC. The rearrangement joins TRBV18 to TRBJ2-7; 11 bases match TRBD1. CDR3 length: 15 residues. The V and J ends lost 5 bases and 5 bases, in that order; junction bases with no gene match: 8. CDR1 KGHSH and CDR2 LQKENI come from the germline V gene.

The rearrangement joins TRBV11-3 to TRBJ1-5; D gene ambiguous. Trimming stripped 6 bases from V and 4 bases from J, with 16 bases between. Germline V gives CDR1 SGHNT, CDR2 YENEEA. This CDR3 region has 15 residues. The CDR3 sequence is CASRPSGVCNQPQHF. CDR3 sequence (DNA): TGTGCCAGCAGACCAAGCGGGGTTTGTAATCAGCCCCAGCATTTT.

The chain recombines TRBV6-2 or TRBV6-3 with TRBJ2-3; 10 nucleotides agree with TRBD2. This CDR3 comprises 15 residues. Germline assignment: CDR1 MNHEY and CDR2 SVGEGT. Unmatched junction bases numbered 8, after V lost 5 bases and J lost 6 bases. The CDR3 loop reads CASSPGLAIRDTQYF. The CDR3 DNA reads as TGTGCCAGCAGTCCGGGACTAGCGATCCGGGATACGCAGTATTTT.

CDR3 protein: CASSIRQGDEQYF. DNA for the CDR3: TGTGCCAGCAGCATTCGACAGGGCGACGAGCAGTACTTC. J is TRBJ2-7 and V is TRBV4-2; 7 nucleotides agree with TRBD1. The CDR3 totals 13 residues. V lost 5 bases, J lost 5 bases, and 6 bases stayed unmatched. Germline-derived CDR1 and CDR2 are LGHNA and YNFKEQ.

The V and J genes are TRBV7-6 and TRBJ2-1; D not resolved. The germline V and J ends were trimmed by 1 base and 9 bases, with 10 bases remaining between them. Germline values: CDR1 SGHVS, CDR2 FNYEAQ. The CDR3 extends over 13 amino acids. The CDR3 reads CASSLGQVTEQFF. The CDR3, as DNA: TGTGCCAGCAGCTTAGGGCAAGTCACTGAGCAGTTCTTC.

This clonotype was picked up a small number of times. The V and J genes are TRBV7-6 and TRBJ2-1; 7 bases map to TRBD2. J gave up 0 bases and V 1 base, and 9 bases lay outside the gene matches. The germline V gene encodes CDR1 SGHVS and CDR2 FNYEAQ. This CDR3 spans 18 amino acids. The CDR3 DNA follows: TGTGCCAGCAGCTTAGAAGCTAGCGGCACCAGCTCCTACAATGAGCAGTTCTTC. It codes for CASSLEASGTSSYNEQFF.

The V gene is TRBV10-3, the J gene TRBJ2-2; TRBD2 matches 8 bases. The CDR3 spans 15 residues. Germline CDR1 reads ENHRY; CDR2 reads SYGVKD. V lost 6 bases and J lost 7; bases outside the gene matches: 10. The CDR3 DNA is TGTGCCATCAGCGAAACTAGCGGTGATGGCGGGGAGCTGTTTTTT. Amino acids: CAISETSGDGGELFF.

The chain has TRBV6-4 and TRBJ2-3; D is perhaps TRBD1 or TRBD2 (5 bases each). The V gene's germline CDR1 is MRHNA and CDR2 SNTAGT. The CDR3 loop spans 13 amino acids. V lost 6 bases, J lost 6 bases, and 13 bases lay in between. CDR3 nucleotide sequence: TGTGCCAGCAGCGACAGTGGGGGTGATACGCAGTATTTT. Protein sequence: CASSDSGGDTQYF.

This clonotype was seen a handful of times. V and J are TRBV10-3 and TRBJ2-7; the D call may be TRBD1 or TRBD2 (5 bases each). Germline V gives CDR1 ENHRY, CDR2 SYGVKD. The CDR3 runs to 14 residues. V was cut by 3 bases and J by 2 bases, with 11 bases left in between. This CDR3 reads CAISEQAGPYEQYF. CDR3 nucleotide sequence: TGTGCCATCAGTGAACAGGCGGGCCCCTACGAGCAGTACTTC.

The chain links TRBV30 to TRBJ1-6, with no clear D. Per the germline V gene, CDR1 is GTSNPN and CDR2 is SVGIG (reference sequence). This CDR3 spans 11 amino acids. Trimming pared 2 bases from V and 7 bases from J, leaving 3 bases between. The CDR3 sequence is CAWSINSPLHF. CDR3 nucleotide sequence: TGTGCCTGGAGTATAAATTCACCCCTCCACTTT. The full variable domain, its missing parts supplied by reference TRBV30 and TRBJ1-6, is SQTIHQWPATLVQPVGSPLSLECTVEGTSNPNLYWYRQAAGRGLQLLFYSVGIGQISSEVPQNLSASRPQDRQFILSSKKLLLSDSGFYLCAWSINSPLHFGNGTRLTVT.

The V and J genes are TRBV9 and TRBJ1-6; TRBD1 might be the D (5 bases). Germline loops: CDR1 SGDLS, CDR2 YYNGEE. The CDR3 has 14 residues. Trimming removed 0 bases from V and 10 bases from J, with 11 bases in between. CDR3 nucleotide sequence: TGTGCCAGCAGCGTAGCTGCGTGGGGGTCACCCCTCCACTTT. Its protein product is CASSVAAWGSPLHF. The whole variable domain, remainder taken from reference TRBV9 and TRBJ1-6, is DSGVTQTPKHLITATGQRVTLRCSPRSGDLSVYWYQQSLDQGLQFLIQYYNGEERAKGNILERFSAQQFPDLHSELNLSSLELGDSALYFCASSVAAWGSPLHFGNGTRLTVT.

This clonotype has just a few counts. The gene calls are TRBV25-1 and TRBJ1-2, with 7 bases lining up with TRBD1. The CDR3 is 14 amino acids. Germline V gene lookup returns CDR1 MGHDK and CDR2 SYGVNS. V dropped 3 bases and J dropped 2; count of bases not matched to a gene: 3. The CDR3 loop reads CASSDPTGNYGYTF. The CDR3 DNA sequence: TGTGCCAGCAGTGATCCGACAGGGAACTATGGCTACACCTTC.

This sequence joins TRBV20-1 and TRBJ2-5; 9 nucleotides align to TRBD2. CDR1 and CDR2 from the germline V gene are DFQATT and SNEGSKA (reference sequence). The length of the CDR3 is 15 residues. Trimming took 0 bases from V and 5 from J; bases not matched to a gene: 7. CDR3 nucleotides: TGCAGTGCTAGAGACCCGCGGGGGGGCCGCGAGACCCAGTACTTC. Encoded protein: CSARDPRGGRETQYF.

The chain joins TRBV7-9 to TRBJ1-3; D remains unclear. This CDR3 has 13 amino acids. CDR1 and CDR2 from the germline V gene are SEHNR and FQNEAQ (reference sequence). Trimming shortened V by 5 bases and J by 2 bases, and 7 bases separated the two germline ends. DNA for the CDR3: TGTGCCAGCAGCCTGAATACTGGAAACACCATATATTTT. Its protein is CASSLNTGNTIYF.

This clonotype has only a few counts. V and J are TRBV5-1 and TRBJ1-2, with 8 positions matching TRBD1. Trimming cost V 3 bases and J 4 bases; bases outside gene matches: 5. This CDR3 has 14 residues. Germline assignment: CDR1 SGHRS and CDR2 YFSETQ. As DNA, the CDR3 is TGCGCCAGCAGCTCGTCGGACAGGGTCTATGGCTACACCTTC. Protein product: CASSSSDRVYGYTF.

This clonotype appeared many times. The rearrangement joins TRBV11-2 to TRBJ2-1; 7 nucleotides align to TRBD2. The germline CDR1 and CDR2 sequences are SGHAT and FQNNGV. Trimming took 5 bases from V and 6 from J; bases not matched to a gene: 4. CDR3 length equals 13 residues. In DNA, the CDR3 is TGTGCCAGCAGCAAGGGACTACCCAATGAGCAGTTCTTC. The encoded protein is CASSKGLPNEQFF.